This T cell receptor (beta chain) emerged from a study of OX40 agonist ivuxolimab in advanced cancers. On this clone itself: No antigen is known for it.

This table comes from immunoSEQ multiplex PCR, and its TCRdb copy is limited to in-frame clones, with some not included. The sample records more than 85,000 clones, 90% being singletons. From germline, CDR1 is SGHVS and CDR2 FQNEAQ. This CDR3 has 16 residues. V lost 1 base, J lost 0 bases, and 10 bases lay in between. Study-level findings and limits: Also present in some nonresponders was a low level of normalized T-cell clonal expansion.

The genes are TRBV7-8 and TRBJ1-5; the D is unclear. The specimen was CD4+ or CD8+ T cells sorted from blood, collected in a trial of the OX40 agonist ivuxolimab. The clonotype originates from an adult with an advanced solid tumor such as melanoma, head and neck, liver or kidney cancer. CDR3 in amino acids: CASSLVADLSNQPQHF. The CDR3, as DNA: TGTGCCAGCAGCTTAGTGGCAGACCTTAGCAATCAGCCCCAGCATTTT.